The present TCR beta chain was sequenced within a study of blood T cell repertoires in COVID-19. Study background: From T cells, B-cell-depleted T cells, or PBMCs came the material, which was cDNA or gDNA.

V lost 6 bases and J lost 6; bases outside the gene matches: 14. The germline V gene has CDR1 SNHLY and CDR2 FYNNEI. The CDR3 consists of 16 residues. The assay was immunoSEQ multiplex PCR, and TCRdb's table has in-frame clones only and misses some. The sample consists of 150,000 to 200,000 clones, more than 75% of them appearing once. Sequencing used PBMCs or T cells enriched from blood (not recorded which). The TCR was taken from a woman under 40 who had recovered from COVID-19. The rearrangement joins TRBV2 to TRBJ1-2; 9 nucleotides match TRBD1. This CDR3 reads CASRPRTGESRNGYTF. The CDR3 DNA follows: TGTGCCAGCAGACCCAGGACAGGGGAGAGTAGGAATGGCTACACCTTC. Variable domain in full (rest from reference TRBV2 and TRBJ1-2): EPEVTQTPSHQVTQMGQEVILRCVPISNHLYFYWYRQILGQKVEFLVSFYNNEISEKSEIFDDQFSVERPDGSNFTLKIRSTKLEDSAMYFCASRPRTGESRNGYTFGSGTRLTVV.